This is a list of T cell receptor beta chains from one sample in a study of blood T cell repertoires in COVID-19. Using immunoSEQ multiplex PCR, the repertoire was profiled, and TCRdb retains in-frame clones only, with some absent. The sample consists of 120,000 or so clones, around 86% of them appearing once. Material for sequencing was peripheral blood. The receptors derive from a man older than 75 with active or convalescent COVID-19. Each CDR3 is given without its conserved first and last residue. Each record gives: J gene, clone size, V gene, CDR3 protein. A row's size may be missing; if present it is once, few, many or a size class.

J: TRBJ1-6; size: NA; V: TRBV30; CDR3: AWSVLNSYNSPLH
J: TRBJ2-3; size: NA; V: TRBV24-1; CDR3: ATSDRTGFNTDTQY
J: TRBJ1-2; size: NA; V: TRBV3-1/TRBV3-2; CDR3: ASSSGVAYGYT
J: TRBJ1-6; size: NA; V: TRBV7-5; CDR3: VRSSTGQGKSSYNSPLH
J: TRBJ2-3; size: NA; V: TRBV18; CDR3: ASSQAARDWDTQY
J: TRBJ2-1; size: NA; V: TRBV4-1; CDR3: ASSQDSGMWNEQF
J: TRBJ1-3; size: few; V: TRBV6-5; CDR3: ASSPGGFGNTIY
J: TRBJ2-1; size: NA; V: TRBV15; CDR3: ATSREPNGEQF
J: TRBJ1-2; size: NA; V: TRBV7-9; CDR3: ASSLAPGQGSYNYGYT
J: TRBJ2-1; size: NA; V: TRBV12-3/TRBV12-4; CDR3: ASSFERDNEQF
J: TRBJ2-7; size: few; V: TRBV6-1; CDR3: ASSEPGYEQY
J: TRBJ2-3; size: NA; V: TRBV10-3; CDR3: AISDGHRTDTQY
J: TRBJ1-5; size: once; V: TRBV14; CDR3: ASSRGGPLSNQPQH
J: TRBJ1-2; size: NA; V: TRBV6-5; CDR3: ASSYSRGGNYGYT
J: TRBJ2-3; size: NA; V: TRBV28; CDR3: ASTPSGVTDTQY
J: TRBJ2-1; size: few; V: TRBV7-3; CDR3: ASSLTSGRVYNEQF
J: TRBJ1-5; size: once; V: TRBV10-2; CDR3: ASRTGRDGQPQH
J: TRBJ2-5; size: NA; V: TRBV11-3; CDR3: ASSFGVQETQY
J: TRBJ2-1; size: NA; V: TRBV29-1; CDR3: SAAGVAGGYNEQF
J: TRBJ1-4; size: NA; V: TRBV4-2; CDR3: ASSQAQGRNEKLF
J: TRBJ1-5; size: NA; V: TRBV19; CDR3: ASSTGSGNQPQH
J: TRBJ1-6; size: NA; V: TRBV19; CDR3: ASSSGLSEDSPLH
J: TRBJ1-1; size: few; V: TRBV29-1; CDR3: SVGGAETEAF
J: TRBJ2-5; size: NA; V: TRBV7-2; CDR3: ASSWVPGQGLETQY
J: TRBJ2-1; size: NA; V: TRBV7-2; CDR3: ASSLSGGAGDEQF
J: TRBJ2-1; size: once; V: TRBV5-4; CDR3: ASRVDSLNEQF
J: TRBJ2-7; size: NA; V: TRBV15; CDR3: ATRLLSSYEQY
J: TRBJ2-7; size: NA; V: TRBV18; CDR3: ASSPSLAGSEQY
J: TRBJ1-2; size: NA; V: TRBV6-2/TRBV6-3; CDR3: ASSYMEGIYGYT
J: TRBJ2-7; size: NA; V: TRBV6-5; CDR3: ASSYVALAGGNEQY
J: TRBJ1-1; size: NA; V: TRBV3-1/TRBV3-2; CDR3: ASSHPRAPEAF
J: TRBJ2-7; size: NA; V: TRBV2; CDR3: ASSEGGGPSYEQY
J: TRBJ1-5; size: NA; V: TRBV6-1; CDR3: ASSGLGTDSNQPQH
J: TRBJ2-5; size: NA; V: TRBV5-6; CDR3: ASSLFRGVLETQY
J: TRBJ1-5; size: NA; V: TRBV6-5; CDR3: ASRGQGSNQPQH
J: TRBJ1-4; size: once; V: TRBV29-1; CDR3: SAFTGTNEKLF
J: TRBJ1-1; size: once; V: TRBV3-1/TRBV3-2; CDR3: ASSGETGLAEAF
J: TRBJ1-6; size: NA; V: TRBV6-2/TRBV6-3; CDR3: ASSSGARGNSPLH
J: TRBJ2-2; size: NA; V: TRBV19; CDR3: ASSIWAAGRQGTNTGELF
J: TRBJ2-1; size: NA; V: TRBV19; CDR3: ATGTSGGAYNEQF
J: TRBJ2-2; size: NA; V: TRBV4-1; CDR3: ASSQPDRVEVKLF
J: TRBJ2-1; size: NA; V: TRBV28; CDR3: ASRSFGPGPGRLAGNEQF